This is a list of T cell receptor beta chains from one sample in a study of cytomegalovirus exposure and HLA in healthy donors. The assay was immunoSEQ multiplex PCR, and TCRdb's table has in-frame clones only and misses some. Of some 86,000 clones listed, 70% to 80% are singletons. Material for sequencing was PBMCs. The receptors here all came from a woman aged 40-49 years in good health and CMV-seropositive. CDR3s include the opening cysteine and the closing phenylalanine or tryptophan. Each record gives: V gene, J gene, D gene, clone size, CDR3 protein, CDR3 DNA. The D gene is left open where the match is weak. Size tells how often a clone was seen (once, few, many) or the class of an expanded clone, and some rows leave it out.

TRBV13,TRBJ1-2,TRBD1,-,CASSEGQGSNYGYTF,TGTGCCAGCAGCGAGGGACAGGGATCTAACTATGGCTACACCTTC
TRBV29-1,TRBJ2-7,-,-,CSVTTLSYEQYF,TGCAGCGTTACTACACTGTCCTACGAGCAGTACTTC
TRBV13,TRBJ2-7,-,-,CASSLASPPLAYEQYF,TGTGCCAGCAGCTTAGCCAGTCCTCCCCTTGCCTACGAGCAGTACTTC
TRBV5-6,TRBJ1-5,TRBD1,-,CASSLGGTGFQPQHF,TGTGCCAGCAGCTTGGGAGGGACAGGGTTTCAGCCCCAGCATTTT
TRBV7-9,TRBJ2-7,TRBD1,-,CASSLTGPPYEQYF,TGTGCCAGCAGCTTGACAGGGCCCCCCTACGAGCAGTACTTC
TRBV4-3,TRBJ2-1,TRBD2,-,CASSQDPSGLYNEQFF,TGCGCCAGCAGCCAAGACCCTAGCGGGCTATACAATGAGCAGTTCTTC
TRBV11-2,TRBJ2-5,TRBD2,-,CASTIRVAGVETQYF,TGTGCCAGCACCATCAGGGTGGCGGGAGTGGAGACCCAGTACTTC
TRBV7-9,TRBJ1-4,TRBD1,-,CASSPGQAINEKLFF,TGTGCCAGCAGCCCCGGACAGGCTATTAATGAAAAACTGTTTTTT
TRBV2,TRBJ2-2,-,-,CASSWDSRGTGELFF,TGTGCCAGCAGCTGGGACAGCCGGGGGACCGGGGAGCTGTTTTTT
TRBV12-5,TRBJ1-3,-,-,CASGSSGTGNTIYF,TGTGCTAGTGGTTCTTCGGGGACTGGAAACACCATATATTTT
TRBV2,TRBJ1-1,-,-,CASRPDGDTEAFF,TGTGCCAGCAGACCCGACGGGGATACTGAAGCTTTCTTT
TRBV6-5,TRBJ1-2,TRBD1,-,CASSSPGTGDYGYTF,TGTGCCAGCAGTTCACCCGGGACAGGGGACTATGGCTACACCTTC
TRBV7-3,TRBJ2-3,TRBD1,-,CASSGTGGAGDTQYF,TGTGCCAGCAGCGGGACAGGGGGCGCAGGAGATACGCAGTATTTT
TRBV15,TRBJ2-5,TRBD2,-,CATSRASGAGGETQYF,TGTGCCACCAGCAGGGCTAGCGGAGCGGGAGGAGAGACCCAGTACTTC
TRBV5-1,TRBJ2-1,TRBD2,-,CASRFGLAGGYSYNEQFF,TGCGCCAGCAGATTCGGACTAGCGGGAGGCTACTCCTACAATGAGCAGTTCTTC
TRBV11-2,TRBJ1-1,TRBD1,-,CASSTLTDRVDTEAFF,TGTGCCAGCAGCACTCTTACTGACAGGGTTGACACTGAAGCTTTCTTT
TRBV11-2,TRBJ1-1,-,few,CASSPGLMNTEAFF,TGTGCCAGCAGCCCAGGTCTTATGAACACTGAAGCTTTCTTT
TRBV7-6,TRBJ1-4,-,once,CASSGVATNEKLFF,TGTGCCAGCAGCGGAGTTGCAACTAATGAAAAACTGTTTTTT
TRBV29-1,TRBJ1-1,-,-,CSVQRQPQFEAFF,TGCAGCGTGCAACGACAGCCCCAATTTGAAGCTTTCTTT
TRBV28,TRBJ1-5,-,-,CASSLWTENQPQHF,TGTGCCAGCAGCCTCTGGACAGAGAATCAGCCCCAGCATTTT
TRBV29-1,TRBJ1-1,-,few,CSAAVPDSGHGAFF,TGCAGCGCTGCGGTCCCGGACAGTGGGCATGGGGCTTTCTTT
TRBV5-1,TRBJ2-2,-,-,CASSFTSTGELFF,TGCGCCAGCAGCTTTACAAGTACCGGGGAGCTGTTTTTT
TRBV27,TRBJ2-7,TRBD2,-,CASSQGLVPDEQYF,TGTGCCAGCAGTCAAGGACTAGTGCCCGACGAGCAGTACTTC
TRBV18,TRBJ2-7,-,once,CASSRRVDEQYF,TGTGCCAGCTCACGCAGGGTCGACGAGCAGTACTTC
TRBV2,TRBJ2-7,-,-,CASTETGEGYEQYF,TGTGCCAGCACCGAGACAGGAGAGGGTTACGAGCAGTACTTC
TRBV18,TRBJ2-1,TRBD1,once,CASSRGTADLEQFF,TGTGCCAGCTCGCGAGGGACAGCGGATCTTGAGCAGTTCTTC
TRBV18,TRBJ1-2,-,-,CASSQGLQYGYTF,TGTGCCAGCTCACAGGGACTACAGTATGGCTACACCTTC
TRBV10-2,TRBJ1-2,-,once,CASSNRDNGYTF,TGCGCCAGCAGTAACAGGGACAATGGCTACACCTTC
TRBV9,TRBJ2-3,-,-,CASSDPGGWADTQYF,TGTGCCAGCAGCGATCCGGGGGGCTGGGCAGATACGCAGTATTTT
TRBV19,TRBJ1-3,TRBD1,few,CASSIVGGTGSSGNTIYF,TGTGCCAGTAGTATTGTAGGAGGGACAGGCTCCTCTGGAAACACCATATATTTT
TRBV27,TRBJ2-1,-,-,CASSLVRGSSEQFF,TGTGCCAGCAGTTTGGTCAGGGGTTCCAGTGAGCAGTTCTTC
TRBV4-2,TRBJ2-1,-,-,CASSQDEAGMSNEQFF,TGTGCCAGCAGCCAAGATGAGGCGGGAATGAGCAATGAGCAGTTCTTC
TRBV7-2,TRBJ1-4,TRBD1,-,CASSSYRGADEKLFF,TGTGCCAGCAGCTCATACAGGGGGGCCGATGAAAAACTGTTTTTT
TRBV7-9,TRBJ1-2,-,-,CASSLGTDPIIGYTF,TGTGCCAGCAGCTTAGGGACAGACCCAATTATAGGCTACACCTTC
TRBV5-1,TRBJ2-7,TRBD1,-,CASSGSGGHEQYF,TGCGCCAGCAGCGGATCAGGGGGCCACGAGCAGTACTTC
TRBV7-9,TRBJ1-2,-,once,CASSLGSPIASAYGYTF,TGTGCCAGCAGCTTAGGTAGCCCTATAGCCTCAGCTTATGGCTACACCTTC
TRBV19,TRBJ1-2,-,-,CASSIPEVRSYGYTF,TGTGCCAGTAGTATACCGGAGGTCCGGTCCTATGGCTACACCTTC
TRBV14,TRBJ1-1,-,-,CASSQEPHSRRGAFF,TGTGCCAGCAGCCAAGAACCCCATTCGAGAAGGGGAGCTTTCTTT
TRBV28,TRBJ1-5,TRBD1,-,CASSPSHRGSNQPQHF,TGTGCCAGCAGTCCCTCGCACAGGGGAAGCAATCAGCCCCAGCATTTT
TRBV4-2,TRBJ2-4,-,-,CASSQENTGKNIQYF,TGTGCCAGCAGCCAAGAGAATACAGGGAAAAACATTCAGTACTTC
TRBV14,TRBJ1-1,-,-,CASSQDRSSRAEAFF,TGTGCCAGCAGCCAAGATCGGTCCTCCAGGGCTGAAGCTTTCTTT
TRBV5-4,TRBJ2-5,TRBD1,-,CASSFNRGQGETQYF,TGTGCCAGCAGCTTCAACAGGGGGCAGGGGGAGACCCAGTACTTC
TRBV6-1,TRBJ2-1,-,-,CASSERGQFF,TGTGCCAGCAGTGAAAGGGGGCAGTTCTTC
TRBV7-8,TRBJ2-2,-,-,CASSSRGPTQYTGELFF,TGTGCCAGCAGCTCTAGGGGTCCCACCCAATACACCGGGGAGCTGTTTTTT
TRBV5-1,TRBJ2-1,-,few,CASSLTQANALFF,TGCGCCAGCAGCTTGACCCAGGCGAACGCCCTGTTCTTC
TRBV7-2,TRBJ2-5,TRBD2,-,CASSPAGAAQYF,TGTGCCAGCAGCCCAGCGGGGGCGGCCCAGTACTTC
TRBV6-5,TRBJ1-1,TRBD1,-,CAQPPRTGANTEAFF,TGTGCGCAGCCCCCCCGAACAGGGGCTAACACTGAAGCTTTCTTT
TRBV9,TRBJ2-3,TRBD2,-,CASSVASGRDTDTQYF,TGTGCCAGCAGCGTAGCGAGCGGGAGAGACACAGATACGCAGTATTTT
TRBV9,TRBJ2-2,TRBD1,-,CASSVPGQGAAGELFF,TGTGCCAGCAGCGTCCCGGGACAGGGGGCAGCCGGGGAGCTGTTTTTT
TRBV18,TRBJ2-2,-,-,CASSPPSQGVGELFF,TGTGCCAGCTCACCACCGTCACAGGGAGTCGGGGAGCTGTTTTTT
TRBV13,TRBJ1-1,-,-,CASSFQGIGAFF,TGTGCCAGCAGCTTTCAGGGGATCGGAGCTTTCTTT
TRBV28,TRBJ2-7,TRBD2,-,CASSSAGLAGVLSYEQYF,TGTGCCAGCAGCTCTGCGGGACTAGCGGGAGTACTTAGTTACGAGCAGTACTTC
TRBV11-3,TRBJ1-1,-,-,CASSKGGAEAFF,TGTGCCAGCAGTAAGGGGGGGGCTGAAGCTTTCTTT